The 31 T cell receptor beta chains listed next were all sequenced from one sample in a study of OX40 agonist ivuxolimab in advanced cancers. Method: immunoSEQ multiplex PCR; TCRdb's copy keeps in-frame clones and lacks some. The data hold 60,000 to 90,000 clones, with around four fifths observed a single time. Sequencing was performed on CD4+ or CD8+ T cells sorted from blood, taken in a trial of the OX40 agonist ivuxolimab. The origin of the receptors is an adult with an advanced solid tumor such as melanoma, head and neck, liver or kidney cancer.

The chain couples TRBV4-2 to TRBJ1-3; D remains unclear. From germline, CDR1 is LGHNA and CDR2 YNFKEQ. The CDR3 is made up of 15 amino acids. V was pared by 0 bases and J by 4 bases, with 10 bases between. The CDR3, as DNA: TGTGCCAGCAGCCAAGACCGGACGCTCGGAAACACCATATATTTT. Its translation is CASSQDRTLGNTIYF.

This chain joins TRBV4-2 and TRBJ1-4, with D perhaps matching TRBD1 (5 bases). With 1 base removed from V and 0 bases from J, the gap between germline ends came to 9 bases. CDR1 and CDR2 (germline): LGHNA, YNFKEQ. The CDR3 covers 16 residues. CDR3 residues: CASSQGDPATNEKLFF. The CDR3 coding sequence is TGTGCCAGCAGCCAAGGGGACCCAGCAACTAATGAAAAACTGTTTTTT.

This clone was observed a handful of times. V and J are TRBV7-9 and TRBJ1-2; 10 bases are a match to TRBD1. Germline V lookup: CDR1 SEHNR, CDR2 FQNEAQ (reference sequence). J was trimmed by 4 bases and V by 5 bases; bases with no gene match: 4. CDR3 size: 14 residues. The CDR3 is CASSHRDRGYGYTF. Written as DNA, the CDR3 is TGTGCCAGCAGCCACCGGGACAGGGGCTATGGCTACACCTTC.

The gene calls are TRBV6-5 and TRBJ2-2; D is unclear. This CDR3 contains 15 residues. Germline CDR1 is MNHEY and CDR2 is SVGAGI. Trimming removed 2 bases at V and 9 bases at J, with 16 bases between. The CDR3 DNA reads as TGTGCCAGCAGTTACCAACTTACCCCCCCGAGGGAGCTGTTTTTT. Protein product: CASSYQLTPPRELFF.

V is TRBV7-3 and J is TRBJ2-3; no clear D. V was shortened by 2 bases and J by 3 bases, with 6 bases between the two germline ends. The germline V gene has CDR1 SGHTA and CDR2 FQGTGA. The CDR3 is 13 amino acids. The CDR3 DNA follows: TGTGCCAGCAGCTTACTATCAACAGATACGCAGTATTTT. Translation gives CASSLLSTDTQYF.

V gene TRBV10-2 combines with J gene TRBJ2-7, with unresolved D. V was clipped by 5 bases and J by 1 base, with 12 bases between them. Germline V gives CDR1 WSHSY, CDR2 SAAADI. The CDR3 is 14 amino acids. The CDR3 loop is CASSTLSNSYEQYF. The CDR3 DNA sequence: TGCGCCAGCAGTACCCTGTCTAATTCCTACGAGCAGTACTTC.

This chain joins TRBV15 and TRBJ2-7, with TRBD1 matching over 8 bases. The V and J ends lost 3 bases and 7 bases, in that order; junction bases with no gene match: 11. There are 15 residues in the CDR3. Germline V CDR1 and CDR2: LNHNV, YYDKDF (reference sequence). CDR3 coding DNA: TGTGCCACCAGCAGGACGAGGACAGGGCTTAGTGAGCAGTACTTC. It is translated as CATSRTRTGLSEQYF.

The CDR3 is CASSYPAARETQYF. Here the CDR3 DNA reads TGTGCCAGCAGTTACCCGGCAGCTAGGGAGACCCAGTACTTC. V and J are TRBV6-6 and TRBJ2-5, with D unclear. CDR3 length equals 14 residues. Trimming took 2 bases from V and 5 from J, leaving 12 bases between them. Germline-derived CDR1 and CDR2 are MNHNY and SVGAGI (reference sequence).

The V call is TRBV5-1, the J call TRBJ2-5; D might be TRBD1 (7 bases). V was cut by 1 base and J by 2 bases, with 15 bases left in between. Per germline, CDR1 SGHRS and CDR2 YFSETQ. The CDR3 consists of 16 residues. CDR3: CASSLSRGTAQETQYF. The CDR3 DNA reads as TGCGCCAGCAGCTTGAGTCGCGGGACAGCTCAAGAGACCCAGTACTTC.

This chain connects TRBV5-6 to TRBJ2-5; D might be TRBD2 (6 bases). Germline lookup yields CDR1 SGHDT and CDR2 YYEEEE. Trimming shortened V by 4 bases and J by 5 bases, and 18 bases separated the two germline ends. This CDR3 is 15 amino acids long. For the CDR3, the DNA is TGTGCCAGCAGCCCTGACAGACTAGGTGGGGAGACCCAGTACTTC. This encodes CASSPDRLGGETQYF.

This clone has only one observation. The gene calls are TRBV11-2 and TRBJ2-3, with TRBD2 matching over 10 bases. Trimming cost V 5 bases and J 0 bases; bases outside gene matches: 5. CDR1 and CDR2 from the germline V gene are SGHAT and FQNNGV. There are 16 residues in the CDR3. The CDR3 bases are TGTGCCAGCAGCGAACTAGCGGGGACTAGCACAGATACGCAGTATTTT. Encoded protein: CASSELAGTSTDTQYF.

The chain's CDR3 is CARPTCLEQYF. In DNA form, the CDR3 reads TGTGCCAGACCGACCTGTTTAGAGCAGTACTTC. V is TRBV6-6 and J is TRBJ2-7; D is unresolved. Germline loops: CDR1 MNHNY, CDR2 SVGAGI (reference sequence). The CDR3 spans 11 residues. Trimming removed 9 bases from V and 7 bases from J, with 13 bases in between.

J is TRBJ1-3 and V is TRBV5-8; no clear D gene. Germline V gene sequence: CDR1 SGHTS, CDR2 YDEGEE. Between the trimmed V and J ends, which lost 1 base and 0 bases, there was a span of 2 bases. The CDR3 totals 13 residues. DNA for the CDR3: TGTGCCAGCAGCTTGCGCTCTGGAAACACCATATATTTT. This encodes CASSLRSGNTIYF. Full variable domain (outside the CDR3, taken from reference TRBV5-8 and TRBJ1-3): EAGVTQSPTHLIKTRGQQATLRCSPISGHTSVYWYQQALGLGLQFLLWYDEGEERNRGNFPPRFSGRQFPNYSSELNVNALELEDSALYLCASSLRSGNTIYFGEGSWLTVV.

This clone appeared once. CDR3 amino acids: CASSPGLAGGKETQYF. Here the CDR3 DNA reads TGTGCCAGCAGCCCCGGACTAGCGGGAGGGAAAGAGACCCAGTACTTC. The V call is TRBV11-1, the J call TRBJ2-5, with 15 positions matching TRBD2. The CDR3 runs 16 residues. V shed 5 bases and J 3 bases; nucleotides not matched to a gene: 4. The germline V gene encodes CDR1 SGHAT and CDR2 FQDESV (reference sequence).

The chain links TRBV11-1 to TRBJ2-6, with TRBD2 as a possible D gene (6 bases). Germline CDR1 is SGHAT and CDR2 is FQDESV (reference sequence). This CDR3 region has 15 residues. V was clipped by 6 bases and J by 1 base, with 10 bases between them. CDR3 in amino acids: CASSFRGSGANVLTF. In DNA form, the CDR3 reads TGTGCCAGCAGTTTCCGGGGGTCTGGGGCCAACGTCCTGACTTTC.

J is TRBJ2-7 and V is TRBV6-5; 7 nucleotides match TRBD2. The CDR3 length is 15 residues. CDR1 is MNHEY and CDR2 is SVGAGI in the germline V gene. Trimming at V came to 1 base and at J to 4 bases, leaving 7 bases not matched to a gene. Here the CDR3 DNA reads TGTGCCAGCAGTTACTTCGGCGGGAGCCCTTACGAGCAGTACTTC. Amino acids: CASSYFGGSPYEQYF.

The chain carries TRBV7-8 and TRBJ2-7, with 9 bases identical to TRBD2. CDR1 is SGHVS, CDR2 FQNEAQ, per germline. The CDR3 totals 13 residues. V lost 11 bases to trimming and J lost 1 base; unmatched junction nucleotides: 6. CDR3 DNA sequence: TGTGCCTCTCTAGCGGGGCCATCCTACGAGCAGTACTTC. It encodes CASLAGPSYEQYF.

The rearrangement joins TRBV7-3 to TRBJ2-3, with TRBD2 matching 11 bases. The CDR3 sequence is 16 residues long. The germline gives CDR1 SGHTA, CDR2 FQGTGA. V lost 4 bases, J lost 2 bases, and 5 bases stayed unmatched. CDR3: CASSSGTSGLTDTQYF. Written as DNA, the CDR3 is TGTGCCAGCAGCTCAGGGACTAGCGGACTCACAGATACGCAGTATTTT.

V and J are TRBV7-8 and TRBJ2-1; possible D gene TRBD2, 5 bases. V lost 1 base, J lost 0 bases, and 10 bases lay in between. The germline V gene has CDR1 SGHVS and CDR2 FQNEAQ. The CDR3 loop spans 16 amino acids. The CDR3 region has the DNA TGTGCCAGCAGCTTAGTTCGGGGTAGCTCCTACAATGAGCAGTTCTTC. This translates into CASSLVRGSSYNEQFF.

The CDR3 region has the DNA TGTGCCAGCAGTGAAGCGAGCTCTGGAAACACCATATATTTT. Encoded protein: CASSEASSGNTIYF. The chain employs TRBV6-1 and TRBJ1-3; D not certain. The V end was cut by 0 bases, the J end by 0 bases, with 3 bases between. The CDR3 consists of 14 residues. CDR1 is MNHNS and CDR2 is SASEGT in the germline V gene.

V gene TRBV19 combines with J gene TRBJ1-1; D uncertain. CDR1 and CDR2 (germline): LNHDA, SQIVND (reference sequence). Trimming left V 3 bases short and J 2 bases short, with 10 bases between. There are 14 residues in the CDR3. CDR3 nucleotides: TGTGCCAGTAGTATTTCTGCAGTCAACACTGAAGCTTTCTTT. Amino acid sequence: CASSISAVNTEAFF.

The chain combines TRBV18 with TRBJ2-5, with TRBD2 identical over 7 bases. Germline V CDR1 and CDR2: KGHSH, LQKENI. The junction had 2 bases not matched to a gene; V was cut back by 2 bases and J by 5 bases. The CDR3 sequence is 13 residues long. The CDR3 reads CASSPTAGETQYF. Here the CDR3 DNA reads TGTGCCAGCTCACCAACAGCGGGGGAGACCCAGTACTTC.

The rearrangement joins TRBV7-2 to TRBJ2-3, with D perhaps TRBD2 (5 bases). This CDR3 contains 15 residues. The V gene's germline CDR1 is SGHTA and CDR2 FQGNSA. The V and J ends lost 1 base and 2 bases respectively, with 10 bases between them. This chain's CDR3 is CASSLGERNTDTQYF. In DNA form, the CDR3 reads TGTGCCAGCAGCTTAGGGGAGCGAAACACAGATACGCAGTATTTT.

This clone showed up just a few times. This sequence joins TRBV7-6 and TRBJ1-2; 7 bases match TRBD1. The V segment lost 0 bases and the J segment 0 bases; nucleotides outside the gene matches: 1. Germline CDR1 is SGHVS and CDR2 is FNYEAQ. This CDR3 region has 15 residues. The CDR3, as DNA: TGTGCCAGCAGCTTAGCACAGGGGTCTAACTATGGCTACACCTTC. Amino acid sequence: CASSLAQGSNYGYTF.

CDR3: CATSRHQRNEKLFF. The CDR3 coding sequence is TGTGCCACCAGCAGACATCAGAGAAATGAAAAACTGTTTTTT. This chain links TRBV15 with TRBJ1-4; D is ambiguous. V lost 2 bases to trimming and J lost 5 bases, with 9 bases between them. The CDR3 has 14 amino acids. Germline CDR1 is LNHNV and CDR2 is YYDKDF (reference sequence). The full variable domain, with the rest looked up from reference TRBV15 and TRBJ1-4, is DAMVIQNPRYQVTQFGKPVTLSCSQTLNHNVMYWYQQKSSQAPKLLFHYYDKDFNNEADTPDNFQSRRPNTSFCFLDIRSPGLGDTAMYLCATSRHQRNEKLFFGSGTQLSVL.

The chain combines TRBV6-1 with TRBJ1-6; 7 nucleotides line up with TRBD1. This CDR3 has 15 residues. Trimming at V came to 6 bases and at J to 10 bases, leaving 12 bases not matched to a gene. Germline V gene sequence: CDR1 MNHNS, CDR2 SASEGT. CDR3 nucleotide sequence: TGTGCCAGCAGCGAATCGGACAGGCGGGACTCACCCCTCCACTTT. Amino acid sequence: CASSESDRRDSPLHF.

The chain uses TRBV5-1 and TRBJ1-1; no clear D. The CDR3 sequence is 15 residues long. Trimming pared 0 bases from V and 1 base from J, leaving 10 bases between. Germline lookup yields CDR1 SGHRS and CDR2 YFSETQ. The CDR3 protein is CASSLAVSGNTEAFF. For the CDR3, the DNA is TGCGCCAGCAGCTTGGCTGTCTCGGGGAACACTGAAGCTTTCTTT.

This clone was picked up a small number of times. CDR3 in amino acids: CASRGTGTYTEAFF. The CDR3 DNA reads as TGTGCCAGCAGGGGGACAGGAACGTACACTGAAGCTTTCTTT. The V call is TRBV2, the J call TRBJ1-1; 8 bases align to TRBD1. With 6 bases clipped from V and 3 bases from J, the junction kept 6 bases outside the gene matches. This CDR3 contains 14 residues. The germline V gene has CDR1 SNHLY and CDR2 FYNNEI.

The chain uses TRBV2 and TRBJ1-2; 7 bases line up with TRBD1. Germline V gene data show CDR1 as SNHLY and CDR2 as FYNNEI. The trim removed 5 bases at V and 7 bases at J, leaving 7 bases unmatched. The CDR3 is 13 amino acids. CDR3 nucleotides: TGTGCCAGCAGTACGACAGGGACTTTTGGCTACACCTTC. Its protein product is CASSTTGTFGYTF. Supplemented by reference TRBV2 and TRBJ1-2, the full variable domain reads EPEVTQTPSHQVTQMGQEVILRCVPISNHLYFYWYRQILGQKVEFLVSFYNNEISEKSEIFDDQFSVERPDGSNFTLKIRSTKLEDSAMYFCASSTTGTFGYTFGSGTRLTVV.

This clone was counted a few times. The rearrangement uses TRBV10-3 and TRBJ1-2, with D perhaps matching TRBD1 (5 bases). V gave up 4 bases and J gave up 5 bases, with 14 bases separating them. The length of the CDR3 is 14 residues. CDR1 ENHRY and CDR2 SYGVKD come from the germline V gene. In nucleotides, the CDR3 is TGTGCCATCAGTGGAGGGACTCTTGGATATGGCTACACCTTC. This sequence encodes CAISGGTLGYGYTF.

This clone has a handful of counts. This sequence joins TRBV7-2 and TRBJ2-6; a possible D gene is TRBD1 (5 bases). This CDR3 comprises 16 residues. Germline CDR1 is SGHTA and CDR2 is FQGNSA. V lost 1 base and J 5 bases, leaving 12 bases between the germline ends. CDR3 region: CASSLGVGLRANVLTF. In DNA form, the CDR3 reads TGTGCCAGCAGCTTAGGGGTGGGGCTCCGGGCCAACGTCCTGACTTTC.